Below, 15 T cell receptor beta chains from the same sample are listed, as sequenced in a study of T-cell memory formation after mild COVID-19. TCRdb re-called the 5' RACE reads with MiXCR, one entry per CDR3 protein. The sample includes about 88,000 distinct CDR3 sequences, roughly 25% of them seen just once. Sample: PBMCs or a T cell subset sorted from them (not recorded which). The receptors derive from a young man who had mild COVID-19 (a few samples of this study predate the infection). Cell type and time point are not known.

This clonotype was counted only a few times. J is TRBJ1-3 and V is TRBV14; D call uncertain. Germline lookup yields CDR1 SGHDN and CDR2 FVKESK. The CDR3 totals 13 residues. Trimming removed 4 bases from V and 0 bases from J, with 4 bases in between. The CDR3: CASSPHSGNTIYF. Here the CDR3 DNA reads TGTGCCAGCAGCCCCCACTCTGGAAACACCATATATTTT.

In this sample, this clonotype turned up a few times. V and J are TRBV6-2 or TRBV6-3 and TRBJ2-1; perhaps TRBD2 as D (6 bases). The ends were cut back, 6 bases at V and 7 bases at J, with 22 bases in the middle. The CDR3 has 16 residues. Germline lookup yields CDR1 MNHEY and CDR2 SVGEGT. The DNA of the CDR3 is TGTGCCAGCAGCTCAACCGCGGTGGGACTTTTAAATGAGCAGTTCTTC. Encoded protein: CASSSTAVGLLNEQFF.

J is TRBJ1-5 and V is TRBV10-3; TRBD1 aligns across 8 bases. The junction had 20 bases not matched to a gene; V was cut back by 2 bases and J by 5 bases. Germline V gives CDR1 ENHRY, CDR2 SYGVKD. The CDR3 has 20 residues. The CDR3 sequence is CAISEPPGQGLGMGDQPQHF. DNA of the CDR3: TGTGCCATCAGTGAGCCACCAGGACAGGGCCTGGGGATGGGGGATCAGCCCCAGCATTTT.

This clonotype occurred a few times. The genes are TRBV7-2 and TRBJ2-3; no reliable D call. The CDR3 loop spans 16 amino acids. The V gene lost 3 bases and the J gene lost 0 bases, with 13 bases spanning the gap. The germline V gene encodes CDR1 SGHTA and CDR2 FQGNSA. CDR3: CASSFLGKLSTDTQYF. CDR3 nucleotide sequence: TGTGCCAGCAGCTTTTTGGGGAAGCTTAGCACAGATACGCAGTATTTT.

The rearrangement joins TRBV9 to TRBJ2-5; maybe TRBD1 (6 bases). V shed 0 bases and J shed 5 bases, with 14 bases lying between them. Per germline, CDR1 SGDLS and CDR2 YYNGEE. This CDR3 region has 15 residues. This CDR3 is CASSVEGDPGETQYF. As DNA, the CDR3 is TGTGCCAGCAGCGTAGAGGGGGACCCCGGGGAGACCCAGTACTTC.

V gene TRBV19 combines with J gene TRBJ1-1; D gene ambiguous. The CDR3 totals 11 residues. Per germline, CDR1 LNHDA and CDR2 SQIVND (reference sequence). V was shortened by 1 base and J by 6 bases, with 3 bases between the two germline ends. The CDR3: CASSIGAEAFF. CDR3 DNA sequence: TGTGCCAGTAGTATAGGGGCTGAAGCTTTCTTT.

V and J are TRBV27 and TRBJ2-7; TRBD2 is a possible D gene (5 bases). V dropped 8 bases and J dropped 3 bases, with 14 bases sitting between them. Germline CDR1 reads MNHEY; CDR2 reads SMNVEV (reference sequence). This CDR3 is 13 amino acids long. This CDR3 reads CASSGSLGYEQYF. Written as DNA, the CDR3 is TGTGCCAGCTCTGGGAGTCTCGGCTACGAGCAGTACTTC.

The chain couples TRBV4-3 to TRBJ1-6; tentative D call: TRBD1 (5 bases). The CDR3 sequence is 15 residues long. Trimming took 0 bases from V and 9 from J, leaving 12 bases between them. Per germline, CDR1 LGHNA and CDR2 YSLEER. CDR3 DNA: TGCGCCAGCAGCCAAGATGACGGGGCGGGTTCACCCCTCCACTTT. Translating gives CASSQDDGAGSPLHF.

This clonotype was seen many times. This rearrangement joins TRBV5-1 to TRBJ2-7; 8 bases agree with TRBD1. Looked up from germline, CDR1 is SGHRS and CDR2 is YFSETQ. This CDR3 is 14 amino acids long. Trimming took 0 bases from V and 6 from J; bases not matched to a gene: 5. This chain's CDR3 is CASSLDQGAREQYF. As DNA, the CDR3 is TGCGCCAGCAGCTTGGACCAGGGGGCCCGCGAGCAGTACTTC.

The chain joins TRBV4-3 to TRBJ1-5, with D tentatively TRBD1 (6 bases). Germline V gives CDR1 LGHNA, CDR2 YSLEER. V lost 0 bases, J lost 1 base, and 10 bases lay in between. The CDR3 is made up of 16 amino acids. CDR3 sequence (DNA): TGCGCCAGCAGCCAAGATTGGGGGGCGAGCAATCAGCCCCAGCATTTT. Residues: CASSQDWGASNQPQHF.

This clonotype occurred a few times. The rearrangement uses TRBV29-1 and TRBJ1-1; unclear D gene. Trimming removed 5 bases from V and 8 bases from J, with 12 bases in between. The germline V gene has CDR1 SQVTM and CDR2 ANQGSEA. The CDR3 runs 11 residues. The chain's CDR3 is CSVPIRAEAFF. Here the CDR3 DNA reads TGCAGCGTTCCGATCCGCGCCGAAGCTTTCTTT.

This clonotype was seen only a few times. The V and J genes are TRBV7-9 and TRBJ2-2; TRBD2 matches 8 bases. Germline assignment: CDR1 SEHNR and CDR2 FQNEAQ (reference sequence). The CDR3 sequence is 16 residues long. V lost 4 bases and J lost 0; bases outside the gene matches: 4. DNA for the CDR3: TGTGCCAGCAGCTCTTATAGCGGGGCGAACACCGGGGAGCTGTTTTTT. Residues: CASSSYSGANTGELFF.

This clonotype showed up just a few times. The rearrangement uses TRBV10-2 and TRBJ2-1, with TRBD1 matching 8 bases. Germline CDR1 and CDR2: WSHSY and SAAADI. The CDR3 extends over 15 amino acids. V dropped 0 bases and J dropped 8; count of bases not matched to a gene: 6. In DNA form, the CDR3 reads TGCGCCAGCAGTGAGTCGGGACAGGCCAACTATGAGCAGTTCTTC. Its protein is CASSESGQANYEQFF.

The chain uses TRBV3-1 and TRBJ2-2; 7 bases are a match to TRBD1. Germline V gives CDR1 LGHDT, CDR2 YNNKEL (reference sequence). V shed 6 bases, J shed 7 bases, and the junction held 5 bases outside the gene matches. This CDR3 comprises 13 residues. The CDR3 region is CASSDRAGGELFF. The CDR3 DNA follows: TGTGCCAGCAGTGACAGGGCAGGCGGGGAGCTGTTTTTT.

The chain carries TRBV4-1 and TRBJ2-7; 9 bases match TRBD1. The trim removed 4 bases at V and 2 bases at J, leaving 6 bases unmatched. Germline loops: CDR1 MGHRA, CDR2 YSYEKL. There are 15 residues in the CDR3. This chain's CDR3 is CASSPGQGPTYEQYF. DNA of the CDR3: TGCGCCAGCAGCCCCGGACAGGGGCCGACCTACGAGCAGTACTTC.